This T cell receptor beta chain was found in a study of CD8 T cells in ankylosing spondylitis. Study-wide points: Ankylosing spondylitis blood appeared to carry a characteristic TCR beta motif of roughly 8 highly homologous variants.

Libraries of TCR beta came from quantitative 5'-RACE with molecular barcodes. TCRdb analysed the 5' RACE reads with MiXCR anew, one entry per CDR3 protein. Among about 510,000 distinct CDR3 sequences listed, 5.3% were seen once. The CDR3 contains 13 residues. Trimming removed 6 bases at V and 0 bases at J, with 3 bases between. As regards this clonotype: Antigen: not known. A much bigger clone sits one base away, suggesting this may be a read error.

V gene TRBV12-3 or TRBV12-4 combines with J gene TRBJ2-6; D unresolved. The sequence was collected from a male donor with ankylosing spondylitis. The sample consisted of blood, either unsorted or a sorted T cell fraction (not recorded which). The CDR3 DNA sequence: TGTGCCAGCAGGTACTCTGGGGCCAACGTCCTGACTTTC. Amino acid sequence: CASRYSGANVLTF.